This T cell receptor (beta chain) was retrieved from a study of pediatric ulcerative colitis. Broader study findings: No controls had the two rectal clonotypes shared by ulcerative colitis patients. Two patients' blood samples yielded substantially fewer templates.

In the case of this clone: No antigen is known for it.

Colonoscopy and blood draw happened at the same time. This CDR3 spans 12 amino acids. Trimming shortened V by 2 bases and J by 3 bases, and 6 bases separated the two germline ends. CDR1 and CDR2 from the germline V gene are SGHRS and YFSETQ. Assay used: immunoSEQ multiplex PCR; TCRdb lists only in-frame clones, some missing. The sample consists of fewer than 13,000 clones, over 75% of them appearing once. This chain joins TRBV5-1 and TRBJ2-7; D is possibly TRBD2 (5 bases). Specimen: blood. This receptor was obtained from a girl between 10 and 17 years old with moderate ulcerative colitis. The CDR3 sequence is CASSFGDYEQYF. The CDR3 DNA sequence: TGCGCCAGCAGCTTCGGGGACTACGAGCAGTACTTC.